These 21 T cell receptor beta chains came from one sample sequenced in a study of spatial heterogeneity in lung cancer. Time point denoted: sample taken at primary tumor resection. Whole RNA obtained from tumor, nontumor lung or frozen PBMC underwent sequencing without sorting. TCRdb reprocessed the 5' RACE reads with MiXCR, giving one entry per CDR3 protein. The table shows 12,000 or so distinct CDR3 sequences, with more than 13% occurring only once. Sequences were derived from PBMCs, sampled at surgery. These receptors all come from a female donor with early-stage non-small cell lung cancer.

Note on this clonotype: A much larger clonotype is one base distant, so this may be a read error. The chain links TRBV5-1 to TRBJ2-2; possible D gene TRBD2, 7 bases. V shed 5 bases and J shed 4 bases, with 18 bases lying between them. The V gene's germline CDR1 is SGHRS and CDR2 YFSETQ. The CDR3 runs 16 residues. The CDR3 loop is CASSRGAGDTTGELFF. The DNA of the CDR3 is TGCGCCAGCAGTCGGGGGGCCGGGGACACCACCGGGGAGCTGTTTTTT.

This clonotype counts as medium-sized. The chain links TRBV5-1 to TRBJ2-7; D ambiguous. The V end was cut by 1 base, the J end by 3 bases, with 5 bases between. The CDR3 consists of 12 residues. The germline gives CDR1 SGHRS, CDR2 YFSETQ. The chain's CDR3 is CASSLNGYEQYF. DNA of the CDR3: TGCGCCAGCAGCTTGAATGGCTACGAGCAGTACTTC.

This clonotype was seen repeatedly, ten times or more. The chain couples TRBV28 to TRBJ1-1, with 7 bases lining up with TRBD1. Losses at the gene ends were 7 bases for V and 4 bases for J; bases not matched to a gene: 12. This CDR3 spans 15 amino acids. Germline V gives CDR1 MDHEN, CDR2 SYDVKM. CDR3 amino acids: CASTLPDRVATEAFF. CDR3 nucleotide sequence: TGTGCCAGCACCTTACCCGACAGGGTAGCCACTGAAGCTTTCTTT. The full variable domain, rest sourced from reference TRBV28 and TRBJ1-1, is DVKVTQSSRYLVKRTGEKVFLECVQDMDHENMFWYRQDPGLGLRLIYFSYDVKMKEKGDIPEGYSVSREKKERFSLILESASTNQTSMYLCASTLPDRVATEAFFGQGTRLTVV.

This clonotype showed up many times. The chain uses TRBV14 and TRBJ2-1, with D possibly matching TRBD1 (6 bases). The CDR3 runs 13 residues. CDR1 is SGHDN and CDR2 is FVKESK in the germline V gene. Deletions cut 5 bases from V and 10 bases from J, with 15 bases between. As DNA, the CDR3 is TGTGCCAGCAGCGATCTAGGGGGTACCGAGCAGTTCTTC. Amino acids: CASSDLGGTEQFF.

At least ten counts were recorded for this clonotype. This chain links TRBV2 with TRBJ1-6; 9 bases are a match to TRBD1. CDR1 and CDR2 from the germline V gene are SNHLY and FYNNEI. Unmatched junction bases numbered 4, after V lost 10 bases and J lost 6 bases. The CDR3 contains 13 residues. CDR3 protein: CATGTGTNSPLHF. Here the CDR3 DNA reads TGTGCCACGGGGACAGGGACTAATTCACCCCTCCACTTT. The whole variable domain, remainder taken from reference TRBV2 and TRBJ1-6, is EPEVTQTPSHQVTQMGQEVILRCVPISNHLYFYWYRQILGQKVEFLVSFYNNEISEKSEIFDDQFSVERPDGSNFTLKIRSTKLEDSAMYFCATGTGTNSPLHFGNGTRLTVT.

This clonotype was found many times. DNA of the CDR3: TGTGCCAGCAGTTCGGCCGGGGCGGCAACCGGGGAGCTGTTTTTT. Translation: CASSSAGAATGELFF. The chain joins TRBV28 to TRBJ2-2, with D possibly called TRBD1 or TRBD2 (5 bases each). The CDR3 runs to 15 residues. The V gene's germline CDR1 is MDHEN and CDR2 SYDVKM. Trimming shortened V by 4 bases and J by 5 bases, and 14 bases separated the two germline ends.

In its sample, this clonotype was seen many times. This chain joins TRBV7-9 and TRBJ2-1, with 9 bases aligning to TRBD1. The CDR3 spans 15 residues. V trimming: 5 bases; J trimming: 8 bases; junction bases outside the gene matches: 10. Germline values: CDR1 SEHNR, CDR2 FQNEAQ (reference sequence). CDR3 DNA: TGTGCCAGCAGCGAAGGCTACAGGGGGCGCGATGAGCAGTTCTTC. Translating it yields CASSEGYRGRDEQFF. The entire variable domain, with the rest obtained from reference TRBV7-9 and TRBJ2-1, is as follows: DTGVSQNPRHKITKRGQNVTFRCDPISEHNRLYWYRQTLGQGPEFLTYFQNEAQLEKSRLLSDRFSAERPKGSFSTLEIQRTEQGDSAMYLCASSEGYRGRDEQFFGPGTRLTVL.

The genes are TRBV4-1 and TRBJ2-1; 10 bases line up with TRBD1. V lost 3 bases to trimming and J lost 10 bases; unmatched junction nucleotides: 6. The CDR3 consists of 14 residues. Germline V gene lookup returns CDR1 MGHRA and CDR2 YSYEKL. The CDR3 here is CASSQGPGQGEQFF. As DNA, the CDR3 is TGCGCCAGCAGCCAGGGACCGGGACAGGGGGAGCAGTTCTTC.

This clonotype is medium-sized within its sample. V is TRBV5-1 and J is TRBJ2-6; TRBD1 is a possible D gene (6 bases). CDR3 size: 15 residues. Trimming stripped 6 bases from V and 0 bases from J, with 10 bases between. The germline V gene has CDR1 SGHRS and CDR2 YFSETQ. CDR3 amino acids: CASTDRPSGANVLTF. Written as DNA, the CDR3 is TGCGCCAGCACCGACAGGCCCTCTGGGGCCAACGTCCTGACTTTC.

In its sample, this clonotype ranks as medium-sized. The J gene is TRBJ2-1, the V gene TRBV20-1, with 8 nucleotides matching TRBD2. With 4 bases clipped from V and 8 bases from J, the junction kept 13 bases outside the gene matches. The V gene's germline CDR1 is DFQATT and CDR2 SNEGSKA (reference sequence). The CDR3 has 15 residues. The CDR3 coding sequence is TGCAGTGCTACCGACTCCAGCGGGAGCGCCGATGAGCAGTTCTTC. It encodes CSATDSSGSADEQFF.

V is TRBV5-1 and J is TRBJ2-3; possibly TRBD2 for D (5 bases). The V gene lost 4 bases and the J gene lost 0 bases, with 15 bases spanning the gap. The CDR3 consists of 16 residues. The V gene's germline CDR1 is SGHRS and CDR2 YFSETQ. The CDR3 sequence is CASSPFGERSTDTQYF. Here the CDR3 DNA reads TGCGCCAGCAGCCCATTTGGGGAGCGAAGCACAGATACGCAGTATTTT.

This clonotype was recorded many times. The chain carries TRBV14 and TRBJ1-1, with D perhaps TRBD1 (5 bases). This CDR3 has 14 amino acids. Germline assignment: CDR1 SGHDN and CDR2 FVKESK. Deletions cut 3 bases from V and 1 base from J, with 9 bases between. The CDR3 DNA follows: TGTGCCAGCAGCCATCCGGGGGGGAACACTGAAGCTTTCTTT. Translation: CASSHPGGNTEAFF.

This clonotype was counted many times. This CDR3 reads CASGLHPGGEQYF. The CDR3 DNA reads TGTGCTAGTGGTTTGCACCCAGGGGGCGAGCAGTACTTC. The V gene is TRBV12-5, the J gene TRBJ2-7; 7 bases match TRBD1. Germline assignment: CDR1 LGHNT and CDR2 FRNRAP. There are 13 residues in the CDR3. Germline trimming cut 2 bases from V and 6 bases from J; bases unmatched to any gene: 4.

This clonotype has a count of ten or more. The CDR3 loop reads CASSQAAGRSDYGYTF. Here the CDR3 DNA reads TGTGCCAGCAGCCAAGCGGCAGGGCGGTCGGACTATGGCTACACCTTC. The chain combines TRBV4-2 with TRBJ1-2; D may be TRBD1 (5 bases). CDR1 and CDR2 from the germline V gene are LGHNA and YNFKEQ. This CDR3 has 16 residues. V lost 1 base to trimming and J lost 3 bases, with 15 bases between them.

This rearrangement joins TRBV18 to TRBJ1-1, with 10 bases aligning to TRBD1. V was pared by 0 bases and J by 10 bases, with 8 bases of the junction left unmatched. CDR1 and CDR2 (germline): KGHSH, LQKENI. This CDR3 is 15 amino acids long. For the CDR3, the DNA is TGTGCCAGCTCACCACCTTCCGGGACAGGGGTTCTAGCTTTCTTT. Its translation is CASSPPSGTGVLAFF.

This clonotype was counted at least ten times. The chain couples TRBV5-5 to TRBJ2-4; no reliable D call. Trimming took 1 base from V and 7 from J, leaving 6 bases between them. The CDR3 spans 12 residues. Per the germline V gene, CDR1 is SGHKS and CDR2 is YYEKEE (reference sequence). The CDR3 DNA is TGTGCCAGCAGCTTGCCAGGCAACATTCAGTACTTC. Translation gives CASSLPGNIQYF.

This clonotype was detected many times. The chain combines TRBV18 with TRBJ2-7; TRBD1 agrees at 9 bases. The CDR3 consists of 15 residues. The V and J ends lost 0 bases and 5 bases, in that order; junction bases with no gene match: 5. Germline CDR1 reads KGHSH; CDR2 reads LQKENI. CDR3 nucleotides: TGTGCCAGCTCACCACCCGGGACAGGGACTGACGAGCAGTACTTC. Amino acid sequence: CASSPPGTGTDEQYF. The full variable domain, with the rest looked up from reference TRBV18 and TRBJ2-7, is NAGVMQNPRHLVRRRGQEARLRCSPMKGHSHVYWYRQLPEEGLKFMVYLQKENIIDESGMPKERFSAEFPKEGPSILRIQQVVRGDSAAYFCASSPPGTGTDEQYFGPGTRLTVT.

In this sample, this clonotype turned up many times. The rearrangement joins TRBV5-1 to TRBJ2-3; TRBD2 might be the D (6 bases). Trimming removed 4 bases at V and 2 bases at J, with 14 bases between. Germline V gene sequence: CDR1 SGHRS, CDR2 YFSETQ. This CDR3 is 15 amino acids long. The CDR3 DNA follows: TGCGCCAGCAGCCAGGAGGGGCAGCACACAGATACGCAGTATTTT. It encodes CASSQEGQHTDTQYF. Drawing the rest from reference TRBV5-1 and TRBJ2-3, the complete variable domain is KAGVTQTPRYLIKTRGQQVTLSCSPISGHRSVSWYQQTPGQGLQFLFEYFSETQRNKGNFPGRFSGRQFSNSRSEMNVSTLELGDSALYLCASSQEGQHTDTQYFGPGTRLTVL.

In this sample, this clonotype turned up many times. This rearrangement joins TRBV7-9 to TRBJ1-1, with D uncertain. V was clipped by 7 bases and J by 6 bases, with 12 bases between them. Germline CDR1 and CDR2: SEHNR and FQNEAQ (reference sequence). The CDR3 length is 12 residues. CDR3 amino acids: CASKKAAAEAFF. The CDR3, as DNA: TGTGCCAGCAAGAAGGCAGCAGCTGAAGCTTTCTTT.

This clonotype ranks as medium-sized. The chain is built from TRBV7-2 and TRBJ2-1; D might be TRBD2 (6 bases). The CDR3 is 13 amino acids. Germline V gene lookup returns CDR1 SGHTA and CDR2 FQGNSA. The V end was cut by 5 bases, the J end by 6 bases, with 11 bases between. The CDR3 DNA follows: TGTGCCAGCAGCACCCCCGGGGGCAATGAGCAGTTCTTC. It is translated as CASSTPGGNEQFF.

This clonotype was counted many times. J is TRBJ2-6 and V is TRBV5-5; D not certain. CDR3 length: 15 amino acids. Germline V gene data show CDR1 as SGHKS and CDR2 as YYEKEE (reference sequence). V was clipped by 3 bases and J by 0 bases, with 7 bases between them. This chain's CDR3 is CASSSRSSGANVLTF. In DNA form, the CDR3 reads TGTGCCAGCAGCTCCAGGAGCTCTGGGGCCAACGTCCTGACTTTC.